This passage covers 24 T cell receptor beta chains from one sample sequenced in a study of cytomegalovirus exposure and HLA in healthy donors. Primers included in the PCR were 60 Vbeta and 13 Jbeta primers. The method was immunoSEQ multiplex PCR; TCRdb's version includes in-frame clones alone and lacks a portion of them. In the table there are 100,000 to 150,000 clones, approximately 82% of which are singletons. The sequenced sample consisted of PBMCs. These receptors were taken from a man between 18 and 29 years old in good health and CMV-seropositive.

The chain uses TRBV7-3 and TRBJ2-1, with TRBD2 matching over 8 bases. Looked up from germline, CDR1 is SGHTA and CDR2 is FQGTGA. The CDR3 extends over 16 amino acids. With 3 bases clipped from V and 0 bases from J, the junction kept 4 bases outside the gene matches. The CDR3 protein is CASSFSGVFSYNEQFF. As DNA, the CDR3 is TGTGCCAGCAGCTTTAGCGGGGTCTTCTCCTACAATGAGCAGTTCTTC.

This chain connects TRBV9 to TRBJ2-2; D might be TRBD1 (5 bases). The CDR3 covers 14 residues. CDR1 is SGDLS and CDR2 is YYNGEE in the germline V gene. V dropped 3 bases and J dropped 2 bases, with 8 bases sitting between them. DNA for the CDR3: TGTGCCAGCAGCGGGACATCTAACACCGGGGAGCTGTTTTTT. Protein product: CASSGTSNTGELFF.

The chain joins TRBV6-1 to TRBJ1-1, with 7 bases identical to TRBD1. Germline loops: CDR1 MNHNS, CDR2 SASEGT. The CDR3 is 15 residues long. V shed 2 bases, J shed 1 base, and the junction held 4 bases outside the gene matches. The CDR3, as DNA: TGTGCCAGCAGTGAATGGGGGACAGCGAACACTGAAGCTTTCTTT. It yields the protein CASSEWGTANTEAFF.

The chain has TRBV2 and TRBJ1-2, with D possibly TRBD1 on 6 matching bases. Deletions cut 11 bases from V and 8 bases from J, with 24 bases between. CDR1 SNHLY and CDR2 FYNNEI come from the germline V gene. The CDR3 consists of 14 residues. As DNA, the CDR3 is TGTGCCGGCTGGGGGCAGGTGGGGGCCGGCGGCTACACCTTC. This encodes CAGWGQVGAGGYTF. The variable domain in full, completed from reference TRBV2 and TRBJ1-2, reads EPEVTQTPSHQVTQMGQEVILRCVPISNHLYFYWYRQILGQKVEFLVSFYNNEISEKSEIFDDQFSVERPDGSNFTLKIRSTKLEDSAMYFCAGWGQVGAGGYTFGSGTRLTVV.

This chain links TRBV7-2 with TRBJ1-6; tentative D call: TRBD1 (5 bases). CDR1 is SGHTA, CDR2 FQGNSA, per germline. The length of the CDR3 is 16 residues. The V end was cut by 5 bases, the J end by 7 bases, with 18 bases between. This chain's CDR3 is CASSTGPPGSNSPLHF. The DNA of the CDR3 is TGTGCCAGCAGCACAGGCCCCCCAGGTAGCAATTCACCCCTCCACTTT.

The chain combines TRBV19 with TRBJ1-5; D might be TRBD1 (6 bases). This CDR3 spans 13 amino acids. Trimming pared 4 bases from V and 7 bases from J, leaving 11 bases between. CDR1 LNHDA and CDR2 SQIVND come from the germline V gene (reference sequence). The CDR3 loop reads CASSRGGRQPQHF. CDR3 sequence (DNA): TGTGCCAGTAGTAGAGGGGGTCGACAGCCCCAGCATTTT.

This rearrangement joins TRBV9 to TRBJ1-5, with D possibly TRBD1 on 5 matching bases. V was cut by 4 bases and J by 0 bases, with 11 bases left in between. The CDR3 extends over 15 amino acids. Germline assignment: CDR1 SGDLS and CDR2 YYNGEE. CDR3 loop: CASSPTEFSNQPQHF. CDR3 bases: TGTGCCAGCAGCCCGACAGAGTTTAGCAATCAGCCCCAGCATTTT.

The chain joins TRBV6-5 to TRBJ2-2; 12 bases agree with TRBD2. Germline V gene data show CDR1 as MNHEY and CDR2 as SVGAGI. Losses at the gene ends were 7 bases for V and 6 bases for J; bases not matched to a gene: 6. The length of the CDR3 is 15 residues. The CDR3 coding sequence is TGTGCCAGCACCCGACTAGCGGGGGTCGCCGGGGAGCTGTTTTTT. Translating gives CASTRLAGVAGELFF.

This chain uses TRBV5-4 with TRBJ2-3; D ambiguous. Trimming cost V 1 base and J 2 bases, with 8 bases left between them. Germline V lookup: CDR1 SGHNT, CDR2 YYREEE (reference sequence). The CDR3 length is 14 residues. CDR3: CASSLNTFTDTQYF. DNA for the CDR3: TGTGCCAGCAGCTTGAACACATTCACAGATACGCAGTATTTT.

The V gene is TRBV11-2, the J gene TRBJ2-7; possibly TRBD2 for D (5 bases). The germline V and J ends were trimmed by 4 bases and 12 bases, with 16 bases remaining between them. CDR3 length: 12 amino acids. Germline V gene data show CDR1 as SGHAT and CDR2 as FQNNGV. This chain's CDR3 is CASSSGLAGPYF. The DNA of the CDR3 is TGTGCCAGCAGCTCCGGGCTAGCCGGGCCGTACTTC.

This clone appeared a single time. The chain joins TRBV5-4 to TRBJ1-1, with D unresolved. V lost 2 bases to trimming and J lost 10 bases, with 15 bases between them. The CDR3 is made up of 13 amino acids. Germline values: CDR1 SGHNT, CDR2 YYREEE (reference sequence). The CDR3 DNA follows: TGTGCCAGCAGCTTCTCCGAGAGGGAAGGAGCTTTCTTT. This translates into CASSFSEREGAFF.

The chain is built from TRBV14 and TRBJ2-1, with D possibly being TRBD1 (6 bases). CDR1 is SGHDN and CDR2 is FVKESK in the germline V gene. Trimming pared 4 bases from V and 12 bases from J, leaving 13 bases between. CDR3 length: 12 amino acids. CDR3 in DNA: TGTGCCAGCAGCCCAGGGGATACTGGGCAGTTCTTC. This encodes CASSPGDTGQFF.

The gene calls are TRBV18 and TRBJ1-1; a weak D match, TRBD1 (6 bases). The V gene's germline CDR1 is KGHSH and CDR2 LQKENI. Trimming removed 4 bases at V and 5 bases at J, with 8 bases between. The CDR3 covers 12 residues. CDR3 in amino acids: CASSQGVTEAFF. CDR3 DNA sequence: TGTGCCAGCTCACAGGGGGTTACTGAAGCTTTCTTT.

V is TRBV5-6 and J is TRBJ2-3, with a tentative D call TRBD2 (6 bases). V was trimmed by 3 bases and J by 10 bases, leaving 9 bases between them. The length of the CDR3 is 11 residues. The V gene's germline CDR1 is SGHDT and CDR2 YYEEEE. CDR3 nucleotide sequence: TGTGCCAGCAGCTCGGAGGGCCCGCAGTATTTT. Translating gives CASSSEGPQYF.

The chain couples TRBV11-2 to TRBJ1-2; D is unresolved. Trimming cost V 5 bases and J 2 bases, with 12 bases left between them. This CDR3 contains 14 residues. Germline V gene sequence: CDR1 SGHAT, CDR2 FQNNGV. The CDR3 sequence: CASSLSGINYGYTF. As DNA, the CDR3 is TGTGCCAGCAGCCTTTCGGGGATCAACTATGGCTACACCTTC. Using reference TRBV11-2 and TRBJ1-2 for the parts outside the CDR3, the full variable domain is EAGVAQSPRYKIIEKRQSVAFWCNPISGHATLYWYQQILGQGPKLLIQFQNNGVVDDSQLPKDRFSAERLKGVDSTLKIQPAKLEDSAVYLCASSLSGINYGYTFGSGTRLTVV.

There are a few counts of this clone. The chain uses TRBV4-1 and TRBJ1-5, with D maybe TRBD1 (6 bases). In germline, CDR1 is MGHRA, CDR2 YSYEKL. V was cut by 4 bases and J by 0 bases, with 13 bases left in between. The CDR3 sequence is 16 residues long. The CDR3 nucleotides read TGCGCCAGCAGCCCGGGACACCCTTATAGCAATCAGCCCCAGCATTTT. Translated: CASSPGHPYSNQPQHF.

This chain uses TRBV5-4 with TRBJ2-3; 8 nucleotides agree with TRBD2. In germline, CDR1 is SGHNT, CDR2 YYREEE (reference sequence). The CDR3 is 12 residues long. V was clipped by 3 bases and J by 9 bases; unmatched bases: 3. CDR3 sequence: CASSSGLGTQYF. Written as DNA, the CDR3 is TGTGCCAGCAGCTCGGGACTAGGGACGCAGTATTTT. Full variable domain (missing parts from reference TRBV5-4 and TRBJ2-3): ETGVTQSPTHLIKTRGQQVTLRCSSQSGHNTVSWYQQALGQGPQFIFQYYREEENGRGNFPPRFSGLQFPNYSSELNVNALELDDSALYLCASSSGLGTQYFGPGTRLTVL.

The rearrangement links TRBV30 to TRBJ2-3, with unresolved D. CDR3 length: 12 residues. Germline lookup yields CDR1 GTSNPN and CDR2 SVGIG (reference sequence). V was cut by 8 bases and J by 1 base, with 10 bases left in between. The CDR3 DNA is TGTGCCGGCAACCGGGGCACAGATACGCAGTATTTT. This codes for CAGNRGTDTQYF.

The chain is built from TRBV5-4 and TRBJ2-7; no clear D gene. V was shortened by 1 base and J by 0 bases, with 14 bases between the two germline ends. Germline V CDR1 and CDR2: SGHNT, YYREEE (reference sequence). The CDR3 is 16 residues long. The CDR3 bases are TGTGCCAGCAGCTTGTCGGGTCGTCCAGCCTCCTACGAGCAGTACTTC. Amino acid sequence: CASSLSGRPASYEQYF.

This clone appeared a single time. J is TRBJ2-1 and V is TRBV11-3, with 7 bases aligning to TRBD1. The CDR3 runs 15 residues. Germline values: CDR1 SGHNT, CDR2 YENEEA. Trimming took 2 bases from V and 6 from J; bases not matched to a gene: 7. The DNA for the CDR3 is TGTGCCAGCAGCTTATCCAGGGGGAGAAGCAATGAGCAGTTCTTC. It codes for CASSLSRGRSNEQFF.

The table lists this clone with a few counts. The gene calls are TRBV6-5 and TRBJ2-4; D is unresolved. V lost 6 bases and J 2 bases, leaving 8 bases between the germline ends. CDR1 and CDR2 (germline): MNHEY, SVGAGI. The CDR3 is made up of 13 amino acids. CDR3 protein: CASSGGTKNIQYF. The CDR3 region has the DNA TGTGCCAGCAGCGGCGGAACCAAAAACATTCAGTACTTC.

This clone has a single count. The chain carries TRBV4-1 and TRBJ1-5, with TRBD1 identical over 9 bases. V shed 0 bases, J shed 7 bases, and the junction held 4 bases outside the gene matches. Germline V gene lookup returns CDR1 MGHRA and CDR2 YSYEKL. This CDR3 comprises 15 residues. In DNA form, the CDR3 reads TGCGCCAGCAGCCAAGATCAGACAGGGGGACAGCCCCAGCATTTT. Its translation is CASSQDQTGGQPQHF.

This clone has only one observation. DNA of the CDR3: TGTGCCAGCAGTTCCGACAGGGGGAAGTACGAGCAGTACTTC. It codes for CASSSDRGKYEQYF. The V and J genes are TRBV27 and TRBJ2-7, with 9 bases identical to TRBD1. J lost 4 bases, V lost 4 bases, and 5 bases had no gene match. The CDR3 has 14 residues. Germline CDR1 and CDR2: MNHEY and SMNVEV (reference sequence).

The chain joins TRBV23-1 to TRBJ2-6; TRBD1 aligns across 9 bases. TRBV23-1 is treated as an ORF (open reading frame) with a function not yet certain. The CDR3 extends over 19 amino acids. Losses at the gene ends were 6 bases for V and 1 base for J; bases not matched to a gene: 13. The CDR3 region is CASSPASGTGSSGANVLTF. The CDR3 DNA follows: TGCGCCAGCAGCCCGGCTTCCGGGACAGGGTCTTCTGGGGCCAACGTCCTGACTTTC.